This T cell receptor (beta chain) was sequenced in a study of CD8+ T cells in alopecia areata. Whole-study results and caveats: With patients, TCR sharing proved less clear than in mice, a difference possibly related to HLA. Higher clonality was seen in lesional scalp than in normal scalp, especially in alopecia totalis/universalis. Normal skin contains resident alphabeta T cells, and these are also sequenced in scalp samples.

The CDR3 extends over 13 amino acids. CDR1 is MNHEY and CDR2 is SVGAGI in the germline V gene. Trimming stripped 7 bases from V and 5 bases from J, with 15 bases between. As the sequencing template, cDNA was produced by extracting RNA and reverse transcribing it. Sequenced by immunoSEQ multiplex PCR; TCRdb stores in-frame clones only, minus some. In the table there are 120,000 or so clones, about 60% of which are singletons. Note on this clone: Its antigen is unidentified.

The researchers isolated CD4+ and CD8+ T cells from PBMCs by sorting. V usage is TRBV6-5 and J usage is TRBJ2-7; D is undetermined. The receptor comes from a human donor in good health. Sequencing was carried out using CD4+ T cells sorted from blood. The CDR3 DNA reads TGTGCCAGCACCAACCTGACTTGGGACGAGCAGTACTTC. Its translation: CASTNLTWDEQYF.